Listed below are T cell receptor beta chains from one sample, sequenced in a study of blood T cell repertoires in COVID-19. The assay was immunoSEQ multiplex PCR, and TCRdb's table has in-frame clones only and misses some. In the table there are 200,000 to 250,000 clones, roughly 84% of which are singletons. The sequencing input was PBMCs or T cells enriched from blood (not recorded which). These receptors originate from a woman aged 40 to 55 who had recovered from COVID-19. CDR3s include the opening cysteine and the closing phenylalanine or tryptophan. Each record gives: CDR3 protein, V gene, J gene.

cdr3_aa: CASSPRRGTGSTDTQYF
v_call: TRBV7-2
j_call: TRBJ2-3

cdr3_aa: CASGTGEDNEQFF
v_call: TRBV12-5
j_call: TRBJ2-1

cdr3_aa: CSASHLETQYF
v_call: TRBV20-1
j_call: TRBJ2-5

cdr3_aa: CASSATGGGTEAFF
v_call: TRBV5-4
j_call: TRBJ1-1

cdr3_aa: CASSLGGAANEKLFF
v_call: TRBV7-2
j_call: TRBJ1-4

cdr3_aa: CASSQDGAGGYNEQFF
v_call: TRBV4-3
j_call: TRBJ2-1

cdr3_aa: CASSWTGDNQPQHF
v_call: TRBV6-6
j_call: TRBJ1-5

cdr3_aa: CASSLTVVGVLTF
v_call: TRBV5-1
j_call: TRBJ2-6

cdr3_aa: CASSLGTGTSGPLSSYNEQFF
v_call: TRBV5-1
j_call: TRBJ2-1

cdr3_aa: CASSPGTGLVTEAFF
v_call: TRBV5-1
j_call: TRBJ1-1

cdr3_aa: CAWSTQGYTEAFF
v_call: TRBV30
j_call: TRBJ1-1

cdr3_aa: CASSLGGLGYEQYF
v_call: TRBV5-5
j_call: TRBJ2-7

cdr3_aa: CSASAQGGGYGYTF
v_call: TRBV20-1
j_call: TRBJ1-2

cdr3_aa: CASSPGQTNYGYTF
v_call: TRBV3-1/TRBV3-2
j_call: TRBJ1-2

cdr3_aa: CASSHPFFSGRKQETQYF
v_call: TRBV4-2
j_call: TRBJ2-5

cdr3_aa: CASSQAAGQEHNEQFF
v_call: TRBV4-3
j_call: TRBJ2-1

cdr3_aa: CASSVRGGNYGYTF
v_call: TRBV9
j_call: TRBJ1-2

cdr3_aa: CATSRVAQGLAGGPLNEQFF
v_call: TRBV15
j_call: TRBJ2-1

cdr3_aa: CASSFESSYNEQFF
v_call: TRBV27
j_call: TRBJ2-1

cdr3_aa: CSGEQGRGTEAFF
v_call: TRBV29-1
j_call: TRBJ1-1

cdr3_aa: CASHRRTSGYNEQFF
v_call: TRBV28
j_call: TRBJ2-1

cdr3_aa: CASRFPTGSNEKLFF
v_call: TRBV28
j_call: TRBJ1-4

cdr3_aa: CASSLEQGGTQYF
v_call: TRBV7-2
j_call: TRBJ2-3

cdr3_aa: CASGSPRDNWEKLFF
v_call: TRBV28
j_call: TRBJ1-4

cdr3_aa: CAWSVSPKRPQHF
v_call: TRBV30
j_call: TRBJ1-5

cdr3_aa: CASSSFGGREGYEQYF
v_call: TRBV28
j_call: TRBJ2-7

cdr3_aa: CASSLARDSQYF
v_call: TRBV5-8
j_call: TRBJ2-3

cdr3_aa: CAISAQGTSNQPQHF
v_call: TRBV10-3
j_call: TRBJ1-5

cdr3_aa: CSASTSGSIFNEQFF
v_call: TRBV20-1
j_call: TRBJ2-1

cdr3_aa: CASSLGDYTLSYEQYF
v_call: TRBV5-4
j_call: TRBJ2-7

cdr3_aa: CASSVVDGQGYGYTF
v_call: TRBV9
j_call: TRBJ1-2

cdr3_aa: CASSIGKPNTGELFF
v_call: TRBV2
j_call: TRBJ2-2

cdr3_aa: CASSPLGVRGTEAFF
v_call: TRBV11-2
j_call: TRBJ1-1

cdr3_aa: CASSQGPSYEQYF
v_call: TRBV5-1
j_call: TRBJ2-7

cdr3_aa: CASSPRQGLNAGELFF
v_call: TRBV7-8
j_call: TRBJ2-2

cdr3_aa: CASRGRRQGSNTGELFF
v_call: TRBV3-1/TRBV3-2
j_call: TRBJ2-2

cdr3_aa: CASSVTRGPLHF
v_call: TRBV28
j_call: TRBJ1-6

cdr3_aa: CARSLKPQGTSNQPQHF
v_call: TRBV7-5
j_call: TRBJ1-5

cdr3_aa: CASSVGGLDTQYF
v_call: TRBV9
j_call: TRBJ2-3

cdr3_aa: CASSLSGEAGIGAFF
v_call: TRBV7-3
j_call: TRBJ1-1

cdr3_aa: CASSLSGRPDTQYF
v_call: TRBV7-2
j_call: TRBJ2-3